This T cell receptor beta chain is drawn from a study of OX40 agonist ivuxolimab in advanced cancers. Study in general: Every 2 weeks, patients got intravenous ivuxolimab at one of six dose levels (0.01-10 mg/kg). Treatment received earlier with anti-PD-1, anti-PD-L1 or anti-CTLA-4 agents was allowed, and under 50% had some.

Data came from immunoSEQ multiplex PCR; TCRdb stores just in-frame clones and leaves some out. The table records some 70,000 clones, approximately 90% of them present only once. Whole-study results and caveats: CD4+ T cells averaged fewer expanded clones than CD8+ T cells. At 0.1 to 3.0 mg/kg, CD4+ and CD8+ blood T cells expanded clonally by week 6.

About this clone: Its antigen is unknown.

The V end was cut by 3 bases, the J end by 4 bases, with 12 bases between. This CDR3 contains 14 residues. The germline CDR1 and CDR2 sequences are MDHEN and SYDVKM. V is TRBV28 and J is TRBJ1-2; D uncertain. Material: CD4+ or CD8+ T cells sorted from blood, obtained in a trial of the OX40 agonist ivuxolimab. This clonotype originated in an adult with an advanced solid tumor such as melanoma, head and neck, liver or kidney cancer. The CDR3 DNA reads TGTGCCAGCAGTTTCAACGACGGACTCTATGGCTACACCTTC. Translating gives CASSFNDGLYGYTF.